The rows below give T cell receptor beta chains drawn from one sample of a study of blood T cell repertoires in COVID-19. Only in-frame clones appear in the TCRdb table, and some are missing; sequencing was by immunoSEQ multiplex PCR. The sample yields around 260,000 clones, 88% seen once. Sequenced: peripheral blood. All receptors derive from a man in his sixties who had recovered from COVID-19. The CDR3 runs from the conserved cysteine through the conserved F or W. D genes are given only for firm matches. For some rows the clone size is stated as once, few or many, or as a class when expanded; others skip it.

D: .; J: TRBJ1-1; size: .; V: TRBV30; CDR3: CAWSVPLAAFF; DNA: TGTGCCTGGAGTGTACCCCTGGCCGCTTTCTTT
D: .; J: TRBJ2-6; size: .; V: TRBV6-4; CDR3: CASSREDSGANVLTF; DNA: TGTGCCAGCAGCAGGGAAGACTCTGGGGCCAACGTCCTGACTTTC
D: TRBD2; J: TRBJ2-5; size: .; V: TRBV11-2; CDR3: CASSLGPYRLAPVETQYF; DNA: TGTGCCAGCAGCTTAGGCCCATACCGACTAGCACCTGTGGAGACCCAGTACTTC
D: .; J: TRBJ1-2; size: .; V: TRBV9; CDR3: CASSVAGTNYGYTF; DNA: TGTGCCAGCAGCGTAGCCGGGACTAACTATGGCTACACCTTC
D: .; J: TRBJ1-5; size: .; V: TRBV27; CDR3: CASRSSGLAQPQHF; DNA: TGTGCCAGCAGATCTTCAGGGTTGGCTCAGCCCCAGCATTTT
D: .; J: TRBJ2-7; size: .; V: TRBV15; CDR3: CATSRVAGADSYEQYF; DNA: TGTGCCACCAGCAGAGTCGCGGGGGCAGACTCCTACGAGCAGTACTTC
D: .; J: TRBJ1-1; size: .; V: TRBV18; CDR3: CASSPPGGFTEAFF; DNA: TGTGCCAGCTCACCACCGGGAGGTTTCACTGAAGCTTTCTTT
D: TRBD1; J: TRBJ1-1; size: .; V: TRBV5-8; CDR3: CASSLGTGLNTEAFF; DNA: TGTGCCAGCAGCTTAGGGACAGGGTTGAACACTGAAGCTTTCTTT
D: TRBD1; J: TRBJ2-7; size: .; V: TRBV7-2; CDR3: CASSPTGGIGEQYF; DNA: TGTGCCAGCAGCCCCACAGGGGGAATAGGCGAGCAGTACTTC
D: TRBD1; J: TRBJ2-4; size: .; V: TRBV19; CDR3: CASSGTGPKNIQYF; DNA: TGTGCCAGTAGCGGGACAGGGCCCAAAAACATTCAGTACTTC
D: .; J: TRBJ2-7; size: .; V: TRBV5-6; CDR3: CASSPIGRALEQYF; DNA: TGTGCCAGCAGCCCGATCGGCAGGGCTTTGGAGCAGTACTTC
D: .; J: TRBJ1-5; size: few; V: TRBV19; CDR3: CASSPAGVSNQPQHF; DNA: TGTGCCAGTAGTCCCGCCGGGGTTAGCAATCAGCCCCAGCATTTT
D: TRBD1; J: TRBJ2-7; size: .; V: TRBV6-5; CDR3: CASRPGQVSYEQYF; DNA: TGTGCCAGCAGACCGGGACAGGTCTCCTACGAGCAGTACTTC
D: TRBD1; J: TRBJ1-6; size: .; V: TRBV7-2; CDR3: CASLRETGLNSPLHF; DNA: TGTGCCAGCCTAAGAGAGACAGGGCTAAATTCACCCCTCCACTTT
D: TRBD1; J: TRBJ1-1; size: .; V: TRBV6-5; CDR3: CASRGDRVGTEAFF; DNA: TGTGCCAGCAGGGGGGACAGGGTGGGGACTGAAGCTTTCTTT
D: .; J: TRBJ1-3; size: once; V: TRBV5-1; CDR3: CASSLGYTYRDSGNTIYF; DNA: TGCGCCAGCAGCTTGGGGTACACCTACAGGGACTCTGGAAACACCATATATTTT
D: .; J: TRBJ1-1; size: .; V: TRBV5-1; CDR3: CASSLAGTRNTEAFF; DNA: TGCGCCAGCAGCTTGGCCGGGACAAGGAACACTGAAGCTTTCTTT
D: TRBD1; J: TRBJ2-1; size: .; V: TRBV2; CDR3: CASSEGQQSYNEQFF; DNA: TGTGCCAGCAGCGAGGGACAGCAATCCTACAATGAGCAGTTCTTC
D: .; J: TRBJ1-4; size: few; V: TRBV5-1; CDR3: CASSLSTGGDEKLFF; DNA: TGCGCCAGCAGCTTAAGTACGGGGGGAGATGAAAAACTGTTTTTT
D: TRBD1; J: TRBJ2-1; size: .; V: TRBV5-6; CDR3: CASIPYAGGDRGDEQFF; DNA: TGTGCCAGCATCCCTTATGCCGGAGGGGACAGGGGTGATGAGCAGTTCTTC
D: .; J: TRBJ2-2; size: .; V: TRBV19; CDR3: CASSIGPRTGELFF; DNA: TGTGCCAGTAGTATAGGTCCGCGTACCGGGGAGCTGTTTTTT
D: TRBD2; J: TRBJ2-3; size: .; V: TRBV7-9; CDR3: CASSAGTRASTDTQYF; DNA: TGTGCCAGCAGCGCAGGGACTAGAGCTAGCACAGATACGCAGTATTTT
D: .; J: TRBJ1-4; size: .; V: TRBV30; CDR3: CAWSRQLNEKLFF; DNA: TGTGCCTGGTCGAGACAGCTCAATGAAAAACTGTTTTTT
D: .; J: TRBJ1-2; size: .; V: TRBV19; CDR3: CASTVMRGGSPYGYTF; DNA: TGTGCCAGTACCGTCATGAGGGGAGGGAGTCCATATGGCTACACCTTC
D: TRBD1; J: TRBJ1-1; size: .; V: TRBV5-1; CDR3: CASSLGDRGPGTEAFF; DNA: TGCGCCAGCAGCTTGGGGGACAGGGGGCCGGGTACTGAAGCTTTCTTT
D: TRBD1; J: TRBJ1-1; size: .; V: TRBV18; CDR3: CASSQNRGQTEAFF; DNA: TGTGCCAGCTCACAGAACAGGGGGCAAACTGAAGCTTTCTTT
D: .; J: TRBJ1-1; size: few; V: TRBV2; CDR3: CASSDRARLTEAFF; DNA: TGTGCCAGCAGTGACAGGGCCCGGCTCACTGAAGCTTTCTTT
D: .; J: TRBJ2-7; size: .; V: TRBV24-1; CDR3: CATSTPQGRSVYEQYF; DNA: TGTGCCACCAGTACACCACAGGGGAGGAGTGTTTACGAGCAGTACTTC
D: TRBD1; J: TRBJ1-3; size: .; V: TRBV2; CDR3: CASTRGTGNTIYF; DNA: TGTGCCAGCACCAGGGGGACTGGAAACACCATATATTTT
D: .; J: TRBJ2-2; size: .; V: TRBV4-1; CDR3: CASSHLLPAGANTGELFF; DNA: TGCGCCAGCAGCCACCTCCTTCCCGCGGGCGCGAACACCGGGGAGCTGTTTTTT
D: TRBD2; J: TRBJ2-1; size: once; V: TRBV6-2/TRBV6-3; CDR3: CASSHQGGSGGEQFF; DNA: TGTGCCAGCAGCCACCAAGGGGGTAGCGGGGGGGAGCAGTTCTTC
D: TRBD2; J: TRBJ2-1; size: .; V: TRBV7-2; CDR3: CASSLTRGGGNEQFF; DNA: TGTGCCAGCAGCCTGACGCGGGGGGGCGGCAATGAGCAGTTCTTC
D: .; J: TRBJ2-7; size: .; V: TRBV9; CDR3: CASSAMTPGGQGSYEQYF; DNA: TGTGCCAGCAGCGCCATGACCCCCGGGGGGCAAGGCTCCTACGAGCAGTACTTC
D: TRBD1; J: TRBJ1-1; size: .; V: TRBV3-1/TRBV3-2; CDR3: CASNAGTGGLGAFF; DNA: TGTGCCAGCAACGCCGGGACAGGGGGCCTAGGGGCTTTCTTT
D: TRBD1; J: TRBJ1-1; size: many; V: TRBV6-2/TRBV6-3; CDR3: CASSYQTGGTEAFF; DNA: TGTGCCAGCAGTTATCAAACAGGGGGCACTGAAGCTTTCTTT
D: TRBD2; J: TRBJ2-1; size: .; V: TRBV6-5; CDR3: CASSKRGDSYNEQFF; DNA: TGTGCCAGCAGCAAGCGGGGGGACTCCTACAATGAGCAGTTCTTC
D: TRBD2; J: TRBJ2-5; size: .; V: TRBV25-1; CDR3: CASSDPGLDETQYF; DNA: TGTGCCAGCAGTGACCCGGGACTAGACGAGACCCAGTACTTC
D: TRBD2; J: TRBJ2-1; size: .; V: TRBV7-3; CDR3: CASSLISVAGSNEQFF; DNA: TGTGCCAGCAGCTTAATATCGGTAGCGGGGTCCAATGAGCAGTTCTTC
D: .; J: TRBJ2-1; size: .; V: TRBV11-3; CDR3: CASSLDFRGTYNEQFF; DNA: TGTGCCAGCAGCTTAGATTTCCGGGGAACCTACAATGAGCAGTTCTTC
D: .; J: TRBJ2-2; size: .; V: TRBV7-6; CDR3: CASSLESGGELFF; DNA: TGTGCCAGCAGCTTAGAGTCAGGCGGGGAGCTGTTTTTT
D: .; J: TRBJ1-5; size: once; V: TRBV7-9; CDR3: CASSLGTNQPQHF; DNA: TGTGCCAGCAGCTTAGGGACTAATCAGCCCCAGCATTTT
D: .; J: TRBJ2-3; size: .; V: TRBV14; CDR3: CASSQDLISDTQYF; DNA: TGTGCCAGCAGCCAAGATCTTATATCCGATACGCAGTATTTT
D: TRBD1; J: TRBJ1-5; size: .; V: TRBV6-6; CDR3: CASSPGTGGNQPQHF; DNA: TGTGCCAGCAGTCCGGGGACAGGGGGCAATCAGCCCCAGCATTTT
D: TRBD1; J: TRBJ1-2; size: .; V: TRBV5-1; CDR3: CASSTGQGALGYTF; DNA: TGCGCCAGCAGCACGGGACAGGGAGCGTTAGGCTACACCTTC
D: TRBD1; J: TRBJ2-1; size: .; V: TRBV2; CDR3: CASRENRGRKGNEQFF; DNA: TGTGCCAGCAGGGAGAACAGGGGGCGGAAGGGGAATGAGCAGTTCTTC
D: .; J: TRBJ2-2; size: many; V: TRBV9; CDR3: CASSQNTGELFF; DNA: TGTGCCAGCAGCCAGAACACCGGGGAGCTGTTTTTT
D: .; J: TRBJ1-2; size: .; V: TRBV18; CDR3: CASSLGTLYGYTF; DNA: TGTGCCAGCTCCCTAGGGACACTCTATGGCTACACCTTC
D: .; J: TRBJ2-6; size: .; V: TRBV14; CDR3: CASSDVVGAGANVLTF; DNA: TGTGCCAGCAGCGACGTCGTTGGGGCCGGGGCCAACGTCCTGACTTTC
D: .; J: TRBJ2-3; size: .; V: TRBV19; CDR3: CASSIGGRRADTQYF; DNA: TGTGCCAGTAGTATAGGTGGGCGGAGGGCAGATACGCAGTATTTT
D: TRBD2; J: TRBJ2-1; size: .; V: TRBV4-1; CDR3: CASSHRIGTSGLGNEQFF; DNA: TGCGCCAGCAGCCATCGTATCGGGACTAGCGGGCTGGGGAATGAGCAGTTCTTC
D: TRBD2; J: TRBJ2-1; size: .; V: TRBV12-5; CDR3: CASGFGAGSYNEQFF; DNA: TGTGCTAGTGGTTTCGGAGCGGGGTCCTACAATGAGCAGTTCTTC
D: .; J: TRBJ1-1; size: once; V: TRBV19; CDR3: CASSMRGQHPRGTEAFF; DNA: TGTGCCAGTAGTATGAGAGGACAGCACCCGCGGGGGACTGAAGCTTTCTTT
D: TRBD1; J: TRBJ2-3; size: .; V: TRBV27; CDR3: CASSLFPGGITDTQYF; DNA: TGTGCCAGCAGTTTATTCCCAGGGGGTATCACAGATACGCAGTATTTT